This TCR beta chain was sequenced in a study of naive and memory T cell subsets. Amplification of ligated cDNA took four PCR rounds with SP2 and nested alpha and beta constant primers. One entry per CDR3 protein results from TCRdb running MiXCR on the UMI-ligation and nested PCR reads. Seen here are some 26,000 distinct CDR3 sequences, 4% to 6.5% observed once, and the top ten hold roughly 6.8%. This clonotype appeared many times. A UMI-containing oligonucleotide was joined by 3' ligation to the TCR cDNA template. There are 13 residues in the CDR3. The V end was cut by 3 bases, the J end by 4 bases, with 9 bases between.

This rearrangement joins TRBV12-3 or TRBV12-4 to TRBJ1-2; unclear D gene. Sample: blood. The sequence was collected from an adult in good health. The CDR3 region has the DNA TGTGCCAGCAGTTTTGGTGGTGGCTATGGCTACACCTTC. It translates to CASSFGGGYGYTF.